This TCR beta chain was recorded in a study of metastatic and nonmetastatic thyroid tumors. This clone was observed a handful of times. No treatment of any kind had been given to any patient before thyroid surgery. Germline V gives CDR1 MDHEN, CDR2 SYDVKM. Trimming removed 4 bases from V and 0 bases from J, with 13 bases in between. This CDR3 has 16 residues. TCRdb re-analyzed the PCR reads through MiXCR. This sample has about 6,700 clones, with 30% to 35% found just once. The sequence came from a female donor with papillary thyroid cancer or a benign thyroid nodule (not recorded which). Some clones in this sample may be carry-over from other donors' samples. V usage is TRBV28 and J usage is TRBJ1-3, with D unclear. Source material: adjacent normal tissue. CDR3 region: CASSSPEASSGNTIYF. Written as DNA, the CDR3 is TGTGCCAGCAGTTCTCCCGAGGCGAGCTCTGGAAACACCATATATTTT.